This TCR beta chain was sequenced for a study of shared clonotypes between healthy human individuals. Study information: Donors had three CD4 naive, three CD4 memory, two CD8 naive and one CD8 memory plate apiece.

Germline CDR1 and CDR2: SGHTA and FQGNSA. The CDR3 is made up of 12 amino acids. V was trimmed by 5 bases and J by 10 bases, leaving 12 bases between them. An even split of each subset's genomic DNA across several immunoSEQ plates was performed. TCRdb's table, derived via immunoSEQ multiplex PCR, lists solely in-frame clones and lacks some. The data contain approximately 1.5 million clones, just under 99% of them seen just once; the ten biggest clones take up 0.36%. Among the donors, all were Caucasian adults who lived in Nashville, Tennessee. The split of CD4+ cells yielded CD45RA+ naive and CD45RA-negative memory subsets.

This chain links TRBV7-2 with TRBJ2-1; D uncertain. The source is a man aged 25 to 45 in good health. Input material: naive CD4+ T cells sorted from blood. Noted subset: CD45RA+ positively selected. CDR3 sequence: CASSPTGREQFF. The CDR3 DNA reads TGTGCCAGCAGCCCCACCGGCCGGGAGCAGTTCTTC.